These T cell receptor beta chains were read from a single sample in a study of neurological immune-mediated disorders. Via MiXCR, TCRdb re-called the 5' RACE reads, giving one row per CDR3 protein. The table has approximately 100,000 distinct CDR3 sequences, about a tenth seen once. The sequenced material came from PBMCs. These TCRs come from a female donor with HTLV-1-associated myelopathy (HAM/TSP). Each CDR3 is given with its conserved first and last residue. The D gene is left open where the match is weak. Not every row has a clone size; where given, it reads once, few, many or a size class.

. | TRBJ2-7 | many | TRBV10-3 | 14 | TGTGCCATCACCGGGCAACAGGGAAGTGGCGAGCAGTACTTC | CAITGQQGSGEQYF
. | TRBJ2-1 | . | TRBV20-1 | 14 | TGCAGTGCTAGTTCGGGGTGGAGGGTCTCCGAGCAGTTCTTC | CSASSGWRVSEQFF
TRBD1 | TRBJ1-1 | many | TRBV5-4 | 15 | TGTGCCAGCAGCTTGGCTACAGGGGTGGGCACTGAAGCTTTCTTT | CASSLATGVGTEAFF
. | TRBJ2-1 | many | TRBV9 | 14 | TGTGCCAGCAGCGTAGCGGGGGTGAGCAATGAGCAGTTCTTC | CASSVAGVSNEQFF
. | TRBJ2-1 | many | TRBV5-1 | 15 | TGCGCCAGCAGCTTGCAGGGGGGCTCCTACAATGAGCAGTTCTTC | CASSLQGGSYNEQFF
TRBD2 | TRBJ2-3 | many | TRBV25-1 | 19 | TGTGCCAGCAGTGAATATAGACCTACTAGCGTGAAAGCGACAGATACGCAGTATTTT | CASSEYRPTSVKATDTQYF
. | TRBJ2-1 | many | TRBV7-3 | 15 | TGTGCCAGCAGCTTGCAGAGAAGCTCCTACAATGAGCAGTTCTTC | CASSLQRSSYNEQFF
. | TRBJ1-1 | many | TRBV3-1 | 16 | TGTGCCAGCAGCCAAGCCTGGGCAGGCATGAACACTGAAGCTTTCTTT | CASSQAWAGMNTEAFF
TRBD1 | TRBJ2-3 | many | TRBV7-9 | 16 | TGTGCCAGCAGCCGAAGAGGGGGCCTCAGCACAGATACGCAGTATTTT | CASSRRGGLSTDTQYF
. | TRBJ2-2 | many | TRBV5-1 | 15 | TGCGCCAGCAGCTTGGCCCCCGCGAACACCGGGGAGCTGTTTTTT | CASSLAPANTGELFF
. | TRBJ2-1 | . | TRBV5-6 | 12 | TGTGCCAGCAGCCCTTCGGGGAATGAGCAGTTCTTC | CASSPSGNEQFF
TRBD1 | TRBJ2-4 | . | TRBV20-1 | 14 | TGCAGTGCCGAGTTCGGGACAGGGACGAAAATTCAGTACTTC | CSAEFGTGTKIQYF
TRBD1 | TRBJ2-1 | many | TRBV20-1 | 14 | TGCAGCCCGATTGCAGGGGGCTTAGGGAATGAGCAGTTCTTC | CSPIAGGLGNEQFF
. | TRBJ2-7 | many | TRBV6-5 | 14 | TGTGCCAGCAGTTGGGAGGGACAGGCTTACGAGCAGTACTTC | CASSWEGQAYEQYF
. | TRBJ2-2 | . | TRBV6-5 | 14 | TGTGCCAGCAGTTATCGGACAGTCACCGGGGAGCTGTTTTTT | CASSYRTVTGELFF